The 28 T cell receptor beta chains in this list originate from one sample, sequenced in a study of post-analysis software for immune sequencing data. Findings and caveats of the study: A handful of TRBV segments were significantly more frequent in patients than in controls. TRBV5-6, TRBV5-1 and TRBV20-1 were among these segments.

Unique-molecular-identifier-tagged TCR beta cDNA libraries were used. TCRdb analysed the PCR reads with MiXCR anew, one entry per CDR3 protein. The sample has roughly 800,000 distinct CDR3 sequences, about half seen once. Their antigen targets remain unknown. Specimen: blood. All receptors derive from a girl aged 5 to 17 with multiple sclerosis.

The chain couples TRBV20-1 to TRBJ2-7; D is possibly TRBD1 (6 bases). Germline-derived CDR1 and CDR2 are DFQATT and SNEGSKA (reference sequence). V lost 3 bases and J 3 bases, leaving 12 bases between the germline ends. The length of the CDR3 is 13 residues. The DNA of the CDR3 is TGCAGTGCTAGTGAGACAGGACTCTACGAGCAGTACTTC. Translating it yields CSASETGLYEQYF.

The rearrangement uses TRBV14 and TRBJ1-1, with D unclear. The CDR3 runs to 19 residues. CDR1 and CDR2 from the germline V gene are SGHDN and FVKESK. Trimming left V 0 bases short and J 1 base short, with 21 bases between. The CDR3 region is CASSQENIRAANRNTEAFF. In DNA, the CDR3 is TGTGCCAGCAGCCAAGAGAACATAAGGGCCGCAAATAGGAACACTGAAGCTTTCTTT.

The J gene is TRBJ2-5, the V gene TRBV12-3 or TRBV12-4, with D unresolved. The ends were cut back, 3 bases at V and 7 bases at J, with 12 bases in the middle. There are 13 residues in the CDR3. The chain's CDR3 is CASSFVLSVTQYF. The CDR3 coding sequence is TGTGCCAGCAGTTTCGTCCTGTCTGTGACCCAGTACTTC.

The gene calls are TRBV5-1 and TRBJ2-5; TRBD1 aligns across 8 bases. Germline V gene data show CDR1 as SGHRS and CDR2 as YFSETQ. V was pared by 4 bases and J by 5 bases, with 16 bases of the junction left unmatched. The CDR3 runs to 17 residues. This CDR3 is CASSTRNGQGKRETQYF. CDR3 coding DNA: TGCGCCAGCAGCACGAGGAACGGACAGGGAAAGCGGGAGACCCAGTACTTC. The full variable domain, rest sourced from reference TRBV5-1 and TRBJ2-5, is KAGVTQTPRYLIKTRGQQVTLSCSPISGHRSVSWYQQTPGQGLQFLFEYFSETQRNKGNFPGRFSGRQFSNSRSEMNVSTLELGDSALYLCASSTRNGQGKRETQYFGPGTRLLVL.

The V and J genes are TRBV6-6 and TRBJ2-1, with 7 bases that match TRBD2. CDR1 and CDR2 (germline): MNHNY, SVGAGI (reference sequence). Trimming cost V 3 bases and J 7 bases; bases outside gene matches: 9. The CDR3 covers 15 residues. The chain's CDR3 is CASSYVAGAGNEQFF. The CDR3 region has the DNA TGTGCCAGCAGTTATGTCGCGGGAGCGGGTAATGAGCAGTTCTTC.

This chain's CDR3 is CASSQSGTSAYNEQFF. CDR3 coding DNA: TGTGCCAGCAGTCAGTCCGGGACTAGCGCCTACAATGAGCAGTTCTTC. The chain carries TRBV12-3 or TRBV12-4 and TRBJ2-1, with 10 bases identical to TRBD2. This CDR3 spans 16 amino acids. The trim removed 5 bases at V and 2 bases at J, leaving 6 bases unmatched.

This clonotype was recorded many times. The CDR3 loop reads CSAGQGIETQYF. Written as DNA, the CDR3 is TGCAGCGCGGGACAGGGCATAGAGACCCAGTACTTC. The rearrangement uses TRBV29-1 and TRBJ2-5; 9 bases agree with TRBD1. V was clipped by 7 bases and J by 4 bases; unmatched bases: 4. CDR3 length: 12 amino acids. Germline V gene sequence: CDR1 SQVTM, CDR2 ANQGSEA.

The CDR3 is CSAAGGSEQFF. The CDR3 nucleotides read TGCAGTGCCGCGGGAGGGAGTGAGCAGTTCTTC. The chain has TRBV20-1 and TRBJ2-1; 9 bases map to TRBD2. Germline V gene data show CDR1 as DFQATT and CDR2 as SNEGSKA (reference sequence). Losses at the gene ends were 6 bases for V and 9 bases for J; bases not matched to a gene: 3. CDR3 length: 11 residues.

In this sample, this clonotype turned up a few times. The V gene is TRBV3-1, the J gene TRBJ2-1; D not resolved. Trimming pared 0 bases from V and 9 bases from J, leaving 9 bases between. This CDR3 has 13 amino acids. The germline gives CDR1 LGHDT, CDR2 YNNKEL (reference sequence). The CDR3 DNA is TGTGCCAGCAGCCAAGAGCCCCTAAGTGAGCAGTTCTTC. It yields the protein CASSQEPLSEQFF.

This clonotype has a single count. The rearrangement joins TRBV20-1 to TRBJ1-5; TRBD1 agrees at 9 bases. The CDR3 contains 17 residues. The V gene end was trimmed by 3 bases and the J gene end by 2 bases; junction bases not matched to a gene: 11. CDR1 DFQATT and CDR2 SNEGSKA come from the germline V gene (reference sequence). The CDR3 loop is CSARVVTGGTRNQPQHF. The CDR3 DNA sequence: TGCAGTGCTAGGGTCGTGACAGGGGGAACGCGCAATCAGCCCCAGCATTTT.

The chain has TRBV20-1 and TRBJ1-2; TRBD1 matches 7 bases. The CDR3 sequence is 15 residues long. Germline trimming cut 6 bases from V and 2 bases from J; bases unmatched to any gene: 12. In germline, CDR1 is DFQATT, CDR2 SNEGSKA (reference sequence). CDR3 sequence (DNA): TGCAGTGCACTCTGGCCTACAGGGGACAACTATGGCTACACCTTC. It specifies CSALWPTGDNYGYTF.

Only a few counts were recorded for this clonotype. The V gene is TRBV6-5, the J gene TRBJ2-5; 12 nucleotides line up with TRBD2. From germline, CDR1 is MNHEY and CDR2 SVGAGI. The CDR3 consists of 14 residues. V lost 6 bases to trimming and J lost 1 base; unmatched junction nucleotides: 0. The chain's CDR3 is CASRGLAGQETQYF. CDR3 sequence (DNA): TGTGCCAGCAGGGGACTAGCGGGCCAAGAGACCCAGTACTTC.

The chain uses TRBV10-3 and TRBJ2-7; 8 nucleotides line up with TRBD2. The CDR3 has 16 residues. V shed 4 bases, J shed 1 base, and the junction held 9 bases outside the gene matches. Germline CDR1 ENHRY, CDR2 SYGVKD. The CDR3 protein is CAISALRERESYEQYF. The CDR3 DNA reads as TGTGCCATCAGTGCCCTTAGGGAGCGGGAGTCCTACGAGCAGTACTTC.

This clonotype was observed a handful of times. This chain connects TRBV5-1 to TRBJ2-1, with D perhaps matching TRBD2 (5 bases). Per the germline V gene, CDR1 is SGHRS and CDR2 is YFSETQ. Trimming shortened V by 0 bases and J by 3 bases, and 13 bases separated the two germline ends. The CDR3 sequence is 16 residues long. CDR3 sequence (DNA): TGCGCCAGCAGCTTGGAGCCAAGCGGACTCTACAATGAGCAGTTCTTC. The encoded protein is CASSLEPSGLYNEQFF.

The chain has TRBV7-2 and TRBJ2-1; TRBD2 matches 8 bases. The V segment lost 3 bases and the J segment 4 bases; nucleotides outside the gene matches: 8. This CDR3 is built from 16 residues. CDR1 is SGHTA, CDR2 FQGNSA, per germline. CDR3 sequence (DNA): TGTGCCAGCAGCTTTCGGAGTAGCGGGATGTACAATGAGCAGTTCTTC. Protein: CASSFRSSGMYNEQFF.

There are a few counts of this clonotype. This sequence joins TRBV7-2 and TRBJ1-2; no reliable D call. The CDR3 has 12 amino acids. Trimming left V 5 bases short and J 7 bases short, with 11 bases between. The germline gives CDR1 SGHTA, CDR2 FQGNSA. The CDR3 DNA reads TGTGCCAGCAGCGACCGGACGGTTGGCTACACCTTC. Translating it yields CASSDRTVGYTF.

This rearrangement joins TRBV5-1 to TRBJ2-2, with D hard to call. The CDR3 runs to 13 residues. Per germline, CDR1 SGHRS and CDR2 YFSETQ. Trimming cost V 6 bases and J 4 bases, with 10 bases left between them. The CDR3 DNA is TGCGCCAGCAACCCAGGTGTCACCGGGGAGCTGTTTTTT. This encodes CASNPGVTGELFF.

The chain is built from TRBV24-1 and TRBJ2-5; D may be TRBD2 (5 bases). Germline CDR1 KGHDR, CDR2 SFDVKD. The CDR3 sequence is 14 residues long. Trimming shortened V by 7 bases and J by 4 bases, and 15 bases separated the two germline ends. CDR3 residues: CATREAGRGETQYF. The CDR3 coding sequence is TGTGCCACCAGGGAGGCCGGGCGAGGAGAGACCCAGTACTTC.

The genes are TRBV29-1 and TRBJ1-4, with D hard to call. The CDR3 length is 10 residues. Trimming shortened V by 4 bases and J by 8 bases, and 5 bases separated the two germline ends. Per germline, CDR1 SQVTM and CDR2 ANQGSEA. The CDR3 DNA follows: TGCAGCGTTGGGGAGGAAAAACTGTTTTTT. It specifies CSVGEEKLFF.

This clonotype appeared a few times. The genes are TRBV4-1 and TRBJ1-4, with 9 bases lining up with TRBD1. This CDR3 is 17 amino acids long. Per the germline V gene, CDR1 is MGHRA and CDR2 is YSYEKL. V dropped 0 bases and J dropped 6; count of bases not matched to a gene: 8. The CDR3 DNA reads as TGCGCCAGCAGCCAAGATAGGACAGGGGAGATTTATGAAAAACTGTTTTTT. Translation: CASSQDRTGEIYEKLFF.

The genes are TRBV3-1 and TRBJ2-2; tentatively, D is TRBD1 (6 bases). The CDR3 extends over 15 amino acids. The germline CDR1 and CDR2 sequences are LGHDT and YNNKEL (reference sequence). Trimming took 6 bases from V and 5 from J, leaving 16 bases between them. CDR3 sequence reads: CASRARGGVTGELFF. The CDR3 nucleotides read TGTGCCAGCAGGGCCAGGGGTGGAGTTACCGGGGAGCTGTTTTTT.

The chain couples TRBV6-5 to TRBJ2-5; D gene unclear. Germline lookup yields CDR1 MNHEY and CDR2 SVGAGI. The CDR3 runs to 14 residues. V lost 0 bases to trimming and J lost 3 bases, with 8 bases between them. The CDR3 bases are TGTGCCAGCAGTTACTCGGCAGCTGAAGAGACCCAGTACTTC. It yields the protein CASSYSAAEETQYF.

The chain combines TRBV25-1 with TRBJ2-3; 11 bases are shared with TRBD1. The CDR3 extends over 16 amino acids. V shed 2 bases, J shed 2 bases, and the junction held 3 bases outside the gene matches. Per the germline V gene, CDR1 is MGHDK and CDR2 is SYGVNS. In DNA, the CDR3 is TGTGCCAGCAGTGAACCGGACAGGGGGCCCACAGATACGCAGTATTTT. This encodes CASSEPDRGPTDTQYF.

In regard to this clonotype: Compared with germline, one end of the junction differs, possibly owing to a read error. V usage is TRBV5-1 and J usage is TRBJ2-6; D is perhaps TRBD1 (5 bases). Germline assignment: CDR1 SGHRS and CDR2 YFSETQ. There are 16 residues in the CDR3. The CDR3 coding sequence is TGCGCCAGCAGCTTGCGACCCACGGGTGGGGCCAACGTCCCGACTTTC. Residues: CASSLRPTGGANVPTF.

The table lists this clonotype with a few counts. J is TRBJ2-3 and V is TRBV12-3 or TRBV12-4; 9 bases map to TRBD1. This CDR3 is 14 amino acids long. V lost 6 bases to trimming and J lost 4 bases; unmatched junction nucleotides: 5. The CDR3 loop is CASSRTGDSDTQYF. In DNA form, the CDR3 reads TGTGCCAGCAGCCGGACAGGGGATTCAGATACGCAGTATTTT.

This clonotype was observed a few times. The chain employs TRBV3-1 and TRBJ2-7, with D possibly TRBD2 on 5 matching bases. This CDR3 comprises 14 residues. Germline V gene lookup returns CDR1 LGHDT and CDR2 YNNKEL (reference sequence). Trimming took 1 base from V and 5 from J, leaving 12 bases between them. The CDR3 DNA reads as TGTGCCAGCAGCCAAGTTGAACTAGGCCACGAGCAGTACTTC. Translating it yields CASSQVELGHEQYF.

This rearrangement joins TRBV10-3 to TRBJ2-7, with TRBD2 as a possible D gene (6 bases). Trimming took 4 bases from V and 3 from J, leaving 10 bases between them. CDR1 ENHRY and CDR2 SYGVKD come from the germline V gene. The CDR3 covers 13 residues. In DNA form, the CDR3 reads TGTGCCATCAGTGCGACGGGGGACTACGAGCAGTACTTC. Its translation is CAISATGDYEQYF.

The rearrangement links TRBV16 to TRBJ2-1; D unresolved. Between the trimmed V and J ends, which lost 2 bases and 0 bases, there was a span of 11 bases. This CDR3 has 16 residues. Looked up from germline, CDR1 is KGHSY and CDR2 is FQNENV. The chain's CDR3 is CASSQGTLSSYNEQFF. CDR3 sequence (DNA): TGTGCCAGCAGCCAAGGTACCTTGAGCTCCTACAATGAGCAGTTCTTC.